The 21 T cell receptor beta chains presented below share a single source sample, sequenced in a study of T cell changes during pregnancy in multiple sclerosis. Using immunoSEQ multiplex PCR, the repertoire was profiled, and TCRdb retains in-frame clones only, with some absent. The repertoire holds tens of thousands of clones, with roughly nine tenths as singletons. Here the sequenced sample was CD4+ T cells from peripheral blood mononuclear cells, taken in the second trimester of pregnancy. The source is a female donor with multiple sclerosis, enrolled in a pregnancy study.

V is TRBV5-6 and J is TRBJ1-1; 7 bases are shared with TRBD1. CDR3 length equals 16 residues. V lost 0 bases to trimming and J lost 1 base; unmatched junction nucleotides: 6. Germline values: CDR1 SGHDT, CDR2 YYEEEE. The CDR3 protein is CASSLAPGQWNTEAFF. In nucleotides, the CDR3 is TGTGCCAGCAGCTTGGCACCGGGACAGTGGAACACTGAAGCTTTCTTT.

The chain joins TRBV19 to TRBJ2-5; 7 positions match TRBD2. Germline V gene lookup returns CDR1 LNHDA and CDR2 SQIVND (reference sequence). V gave up 7 bases and J gave up 4 bases; unmatched junction bases: 9. CDR3 length: 14 amino acids. CDR3 in DNA: TGTGCCAGTACTAAGCGCGGCGGGGGAGAGACCCAGTACTTC. Residues: CASTKRGGGETQYF.

V is TRBV19 and J is TRBJ1-6; TRBD1 aligns across 7 bases. The germline gives CDR1 LNHDA, CDR2 SQIVND (reference sequence). Losses at the gene ends were 6 bases for V and 6 bases for J; bases not matched to a gene: 11. This CDR3 comprises 16 residues. CDR3 coding DNA: TGTGCCAGTAGCACCCGGGACAGCGGACTTAATTCACCCCTCCACTTT. Residues: CASSTRDSGLNSPLHF.

This clone occurred once. The V and J genes are TRBV6-5 and TRBJ2-2; unclear D gene. The length of the CDR3 is 16 residues. Germline CDR1 reads MNHEY; CDR2 reads SVGAGI. The ends were cut back, 0 bases at V and 5 bases at J, with 13 bases in the middle. The CDR3 reads CASSYSAPAVTGELFF. In nucleotides, the CDR3 is TGTGCCAGCAGTTACTCGGCCCCGGCGGTGACCGGGGAGCTGTTTTTT.

This clone was counted a few times. This sequence joins TRBV5-1 and TRBJ1-2; D uncertain. Between the trimmed V and J ends, which lost 0 bases and 4 bases, there was a span of 7 bases. This CDR3 region has 13 residues. CDR1 is SGHRS and CDR2 is YFSETQ in the germline V gene. The DNA of the CDR3 is TGCGCCAGCAGCTTGGGGCCGTCCTATGGCTACACCTTC. Amino acid sequence: CASSLGPSYGYTF. The variable domain in full, completed from reference TRBV5-1 and TRBJ1-2, reads KAGVTQTPRYLIKTRGQQVTLSCSPISGHRSVSWYQQTPGQGLQFLFEYFSETQRNKGNFPGRFSGRQFSNSRSEMNVSTLELGDSALYLCASSLGPSYGYTFGSGTRLTVV.

This chain uses TRBV2 with TRBJ1-5, with D unclear. Between the trimmed V and J ends, which lost 3 bases and 6 bases, there was a span of 12 bases. The CDR3 runs 14 residues. Germline CDR1 and CDR2: SNHLY and FYNNEI. Here the CDR3 reads CASSDFRSGQPQHF. The CDR3 region has the DNA TGTGCCAGCAGTGATTTCCGGTCAGGTCAGCCCCAGCATTTT.

The chain combines TRBV18 with TRBJ2-2; tentatively, D is TRBD2 (5 bases). Germline values: CDR1 KGHSH, CDR2 LQKENI. Trimming took off 6 bases at V and 0 bases at J, with 11 bases between the two ends. The CDR3 consists of 15 residues. CDR3 in amino acids: CASSRGLTNTGELFF. The CDR3 region has the DNA TGTGCCAGCTCCCGTGGACTGACGAACACCGGGGAGCTGTTTTTT. Based on the CDR3 plus reference TRBV18 and TRBJ2-2, the full variable domain is NAGVMQNPRHLVRRRGQEARLRCSPMKGHSHVYWYRQLPEEGLKFMVYLQKENIIDESGMPKERFSAEFPKEGPSILRIQQVVRGDSAAYFCASSRGLTNTGELFFGEGSRLTVL.

The chain employs TRBV11-2 and TRBJ2-1, with 8 bases fitting TRBD1. From germline, CDR1 is SGHAT and CDR2 FQNNGV. J was trimmed by 1 base and V by 6 bases; bases with no gene match: 5. The CDR3 runs to 15 residues. As DNA, the CDR3 is TGTGCCAGCAGATTGACAGGGGCTTCCTACAATGAGCAGTTCTTC. This encodes CASRLTGASYNEQFF.

The CDR3 DNA is TGTGCCAGCAGCGTGACAAGGGGAAACACCATATATTTT. Protein sequence: CASSVTRGNTIYF. This chain uses TRBV7-9 with TRBJ1-3, with no clear D. The CDR3 is made up of 13 amino acids. Trimming removed 5 bases from V and 4 bases from J, with 9 bases in between. The V gene's germline CDR1 is SEHNR and CDR2 FQNEAQ (reference sequence).

The rearrangement uses TRBV6-1 and TRBJ2-7; D perhaps matches TRBD2 (6 bases). The length of the CDR3 is 14 residues. The ends were cut back, 0 bases at V and 5 bases at J, with 11 bases in the middle. Germline CDR1 reads MNHNS; CDR2 reads SASEGT. CDR3 sequence: CASSEAAGTDEQYF. Here the CDR3 DNA reads TGTGCCAGCAGTGAAGCTGCAGGGACTGACGAGCAGTACTTC.

The rearrangement links TRBV30 to TRBJ1-3, with TRBD1 as a possible D gene (5 bases). The CDR3 is 15 amino acids. Germline-derived CDR1 and CDR2 are GTSNPN and SVGIG (reference sequence). Trimming took off 3 bases at V and 5 bases at J, with 17 bases between the two ends. The CDR3 here is CAWSPGTTPRNTIYF. CDR3 DNA sequence: TGTGCCTGGAGCCCTGGGACTACCCCTCGAAACACCATATATTTT.

The chain employs TRBV5-1 and TRBJ1-2; 9 bases are a match to TRBD1. Germline V CDR1 and CDR2: SGHRS, YFSETQ. J was trimmed by 2 bases and V by 6 bases; bases with no gene match: 8. CDR3 length: 15 amino acids. CDR3 DNA: TGCGCCAGCAACCCGGACAGGGGTTGGAACTATGGCTACACCTTC. It translates to CASNPDRGWNYGYTF. Complete variable domain (other parts from reference TRBV5-1 and TRBJ1-2): KAGVTQTPRYLIKTRGQQVTLSCSPISGHRSVSWYQQTPGQGLQFLFEYFSETQRNKGNFPGRFSGRQFSNSRSEMNVSTLELGDSALYLCASNPDRGWNYGYTFGSGTRLTVV.

The V gene is TRBV19, the J gene TRBJ1-1, with no clear D. Germline V gene data show CDR1 as LNHDA and CDR2 as SQIVND (reference sequence). The CDR3 extends over 15 amino acids. V was cut by 0 bases and J by 0 bases, with 8 bases left in between. CDR3 DNA sequence: TGTGCCAGTAGTATAGAGTGGCAGGTGAACACTGAAGCTTTCTTT. Translated, it gives CASSIEWQVNTEAFF.

V gene TRBV6-5 combines with J gene TRBJ1-5; TRBD1 matches 7 bases. Germline CDR1 reads MNHEY; CDR2 reads SVGAGI. This CDR3 is 14 amino acids long. V gave up 6 bases and J gave up 4 bases; unmatched junction bases: 6. The CDR3 loop reads CASRRDSGNQPQHF. The CDR3 DNA reads as TGTGCCAGCAGAAGGGACAGCGGTAATCAGCCCCAGCATTTT.

The chain joins TRBV2 to TRBJ1-2; no clear D. The CDR3 has 11 amino acids. Germline CDR1 is SNHLY and CDR2 is FYNNEI. Trimming left V 8 bases short and J 2 bases short, with 6 bases between. The CDR3 spells CASRLNYGYTF. For the CDR3, the DNA is TGTGCCAGCCGTTTAAACTATGGCTACACCTTC. Drawing the rest from reference TRBV2 and TRBJ1-2, the complete variable domain is EPEVTQTPSHQVTQMGQEVILRCVPISNHLYFYWYRQILGQKVEFLVSFYNNEISEKSEIFDDQFSVERPDGSNFTLKIRSTKLEDSAMYFCASRLNYGYTFGSGTRLTVV.

The rearrangement joins TRBV7-2 to TRBJ1-2, with a tentative D call TRBD1 (5 bases). Germline loops: CDR1 SGHTA, CDR2 FQGNSA. Trimming cost V 4 bases and J 0 bases, with 15 bases left between them. CDR3 length: 16 amino acids. For the CDR3, the DNA is TGTGCCAGCAGCTCCCTGGGGCAGAGAGCTAACTATGGCTACACCTTC. This encodes CASSSLGQRANYGYTF.

This chain connects TRBV13 to TRBJ2-3; the match to TRBD2 covers 8 bases. J lost 4 bases, V lost 7 bases, and 4 bases had no gene match. The germline CDR1 and CDR2 sequences are PRHDT and FYEKMQ (reference sequence). This CDR3 has 13 residues. The CDR3 DNA reads as TGTGCCAGCAACCGGGGGGGGGCAGATACGCAGTATTTT. It specifies CASNRGGADTQYF.

V gene TRBV7-2 combines with J gene TRBJ2-3, with TRBD1 identical over 7 bases. The germline V gene has CDR1 SGHTA and CDR2 FQGNSA. Germline trimming cut 2 bases from V and 0 bases from J; bases unmatched to any gene: 11. This CDR3 comprises 18 residues. CDR3 DNA sequence: TGTGCCAGCAGCTTAAAGACAGGGCTTTTTTCTAGCACAGATACGCAGTATTTT. It codes for CASSLKTGLFSSTDTQYF.

The J gene is TRBJ1-5, the V gene TRBV19; D gene unclear. With 6 bases removed from V and 3 bases from J, the gap between germline ends came to 9 bases. The CDR3 is 13 amino acids. Germline V gene lookup returns CDR1 LNHDA and CDR2 SQIVND (reference sequence). CDR3 amino acids: CASRWENNQPQHF. The CDR3 coding sequence is TGTGCCAGTAGGTGGGAGAACAATCAGCCCCAGCATTTT. The full variable domain, completed using reference TRBV19 and TRBJ1-5, is DGGITQSPKYLFRKEGQNVTLSCEQNLNHDAMYWYRQDPGQGLRLIYYSQIVNDFQKGDIAEGYSVSREKKESFPLTVTSAQKNPTAFYLCASRWENNQPQHFGDGTRLSIL.

The chain recombines TRBV4-2 with TRBJ2-3, with 7 bases identical to TRBD2. Trimming cost V 0 bases and J 4 bases; bases outside gene matches: 10. This CDR3 spans 17 amino acids. Germline assignment: CDR1 LGHNA and CDR2 YNFKEQ. CDR3 region: CASSQDRLGGEADTQYF. The CDR3 DNA reads as TGTGCCAGCAGCCAAGATCGCCTGGGGGGGGAGGCAGATACGCAGTATTTT.

DNA of the CDR3: TGTGCCAGCAGCTTAGACGCTGCGGGGATACCCTACAATGAGCAGTTCTTC. Protein sequence: CASSLDAAGIPYNEQFF. This chain uses TRBV7-2 with TRBJ2-1; weak D call: TRBD2 (6 bases). Germline-derived CDR1 and CDR2 are SGHTA and FQGNSA. V was shortened by 1 base and J by 2 bases, with 15 bases between the two germline ends. The CDR3 totals 17 residues.